A selection of T cell receptor beta chains follows, all from one sample in a study of identifying expanded T cells in peripheral blood. Assay: immunoSEQ multiplex PCR; the TCRdb copy retains only in-frame clones and omits some. The sample lists 70,000 to 100,000 clones; 88% were seen once. Sequences were obtained from blood. Receptor source: a person aged 18 to 70 in good health. Each CDR3 is given with its conserved first and last residue. The D gene is left open where the match is weak. Part of the rows lack a size; the others show once, few, many or a class for expanded clones.

j_call clone_size d_call v_call cdr3_nt cdr3_aa
TRBJ1-1 . . TRBV28 TGTGCCAGCAGTCTATCCGCGGACAGCCCGAACACTGAAGCTTTCTTT CASSLSADSPNTEAFF
TRBJ1-1 . . TRBV7-2 TGTGCCAGCAGCTTAGGTCCGATAGCTGAAGCTTTCTTT CASSLGPIAEAFF
TRBJ2-1 once . TRBV6-5 TGTGCCAGCAGGGGTAGCGGACACAATGAGCAGTTCTTC CASRGSGHNEQFF
TRBJ2-3 . TRBD2 TRBV9 TGTGCCAGCAGCGTAGGGGAGACTAGCGGGAGCACAGATACGCAGTATTTT CASSVGETSGSTDTQYF
TRBJ1-2 . . TRBV11-2 TGTGCCAGCAGCTTCTCTGATCGGAGCTACTATGGCTACACCTTC CASSFSDRSYYGYTF
TRBJ1-2 . . TRBV6-5 TGTGCCAGCACTAAAGGACAAAGCTATGGCTACACCTTC CASTKGQSYGYTF
TRBJ2-3 many TRBD1 TRBV10-3 TGTGCCATCAGTGAGCTACCGGGACAGGGCACAGATACGCAGTATTTT CAISELPGQGTDTQYF
TRBJ2-4 . . TRBV7-2 TGTGCCAGCAGCTTAAACACCCCAGCCAAAAACATTCAGTACTTC CASSLNTPAKNIQYF
TRBJ1-5 . . TRBV2 TGTGCCAGCAGTCCCGCCGATTGGGGGCTTAGCAATCAGCCCCAGCATTTT CASSPADWGLSNQPQHF
TRBJ1-1 . TRBD1 TRBV12-5 TGTGCTAGTGGTTTCTCCGGACAGGCTAAGGGGTTAAACACTGAAGCTTTCTTT CASGFSGQAKGLNTEAFF
TRBJ2-3 . . TRBV7-9 TGTGCCAGCAGCTCTGCCATCATAGGGGGGGCTAGGACAGATACGCAGTATTTT CASSSAIIGGARTDTQYF
TRBJ1-4 . . TRBV30 TGTGCCTGGAGCCGAACCCTTCTGAGGGGTAATGAAAAACTGTTTTTT CAWSRTLLRGNEKLFF
TRBJ2-6 . TRBD1 TRBV4-3 TGCGCCAGCAGCCAAGATTTTCTAGGACAGGGGGCCTCTGGGGCCAACGTCCTGACTTTC CASSQDFLGQGASGANVLTF
TRBJ1-5 . . TRBV5-8 TGTGCCAGCAGCTTGGCCAGGGAGGCTTTTAGCAATCAGCCCCAGCATTTT CASSLAREAFSNQPQHF
TRBJ2-7 . . TRBV7-8 TGTGCCAGCAGCCCGTACCTGGGGACGGCCCGTCATTGGTTGTACTTC CASSPYLGTARHWLYF
TRBJ1-6 once . TRBV5-4 TGTGCCAGCACCCCCCGGGCCGGTAATTCACCCCTCCACTTT CASTPRAGNSPLHF
TRBJ1-2 . . TRBV30 TGTGCCTGGTCGCCAGCGCCAAAAGGTTATGGCTACACCTTC CAWSPAPKGYGYTF
TRBJ1-3 . TRBD1 TRBV15 TGTGCCACCAGCAGACATAGAACAGGGGTCATCGGAAACACCATATATTTT CATSRHRTGVIGNTIYF
TRBJ1-6 few . TRBV28 TGTGCCAGCAACTCCTCCGACAGGAAGAATTCACCCCTCCACTTT CASNSSDRKNSPLHF
TRBJ2-2 . TRBD2 TRBV7-2 TGTGCCAGCACCGTACTAGCGGGGGACAACACCGGGGAGCTGTTTTTT CASTVLAGDNTGELFF
TRBJ1-1 . TRBD1 TRBV10-1 TGCGCCAGCAGTGAGCGAAGACAGGGACCTGACCATGAAGCTTTCTTT CASSERRQGPDHEAFF
TRBJ2-1 . . TRBV11-2 TGTGCCAGCAGCCAGGGCAGGGCGACGTACAATGAGCAGTTCTTC CASSQGRATYNEQFF
TRBJ1-2 . . TRBV4-3 TGCGCCAGCAGCCAAGATCGGGACGGGGTATATGGCTACACCTTC CASSQDRDGVYGYTF
TRBJ2-7 once . TRBV19 TGTGCCAGTAGTATTAGCGGGACAGCTTCCTACGAGCAGTACTTC CASSISGTASYEQYF
TRBJ2-7 . . TRBV28 TGTGCCAGCAGTCTCAGGGGAGGTAAGCAGTACTTC CASSLRGGKQYF
TRBJ2-1 once TRBD2 TRBV28 TGTGCCAGCAAAACTAGCGGGGATTACAATGAGCAGTTCTTC CASKTSGDYNEQFF
TRBJ2-3 . . TRBV19 TGTGCCAGTAGTAACCGAGGCACAGATACGCAGTATTTT CASSNRGTDTQYF
TRBJ2-3 . TRBD1 TRBV5-1 TGCGCCAGCAGCTTGGCTACCGGGACAGGGGAAGGGGCAGATACGCAGTATTTT CASSLATGTGEGADTQYF
TRBJ2-1 . . TRBV2 TGTGCCAGCAGTGATTCGGGGCGGAAACCGTACAATGAGCAGTTCTTC CASSDSGRKPYNEQFF
TRBJ1-2 . TRBD1 TRBV10-3 TGTGCCATCGATCCCGGGACAGGGATTCACGGCTACACCTTC CAIDPGTGIHGYTF
TRBJ2-3 . TRBD1 TRBV2 TGTGCCAGCAGTTGGACAGGGGGCAAGTCAGATACGCAGTATTTT CASSWTGGKSDTQYF
TRBJ1-2 . . TRBV5-4 TGTGCCAGCAGCTCCCCAGGTGCCACCGCTCCTAACTATGGCTACACCTTC CASSSPGATAPNYGYTF
TRBJ1-2 . TRBD1 TRBV28 TGTGCCAGCAGTGCCTCGGTCAGGGGGTTCGCCTTC CASSASVRGFAF
TRBJ2-7 . TRBD2 TRBV6-5 TGTGCCAGCAGTTACTCGGGGACTAGCGGCTACGAGCAGTACTTC CASSYSGTSGYEQYF
TRBJ1-5 . TRBD1 TRBV7-9 TGTGCCAGCAGCTCGGGGGCGGGGACAGGGACTAATCAGCCCCAGCATTTT CASSSGAGTGTNQPQHF
TRBJ1-2 . TRBD1 TRBV5-6 TGTGCCAGCAGCACGGACAGGGAACCTAACTATGGCTACACCTTC CASSTDREPNYGYTF
TRBJ1-5 . . TRBV25-1 TGTGCCAGCAGTGAATCAACGGGTCGGACCGATCAGCCCCAGCATTTT CASSESTGRTDQPQHF
TRBJ2-7 . . TRBV7-8 TGTGCCAGCAGCCATACAGGGCCCTACGAGCAGTACTTC CASSHTGPYEQYF
TRBJ2-7 . . TRBV6-5 TGTGCCAGCAGTTACTCCTGGTATAGCGGAGGCGAGCAGTACTTC CASSYSWYSGGEQYF